This record covers a single T cell receptor beta chain. These data belong to a study of blood T cell repertoires in COVID-19. Turning to the study itself: Sites across the United States, Italy and Spain contributed samples from acute and convalescent COVID-19.

Germline CDR1 reads MDHEN; CDR2 reads SYDVKM. Trimming took 4 bases from V and 2 from J, leaving 17 bases between them. CDR3 size: 16 residues. As handled by the study authors: Estimated nucleated cell counts came from reference gene primer amplification. Some clones are missing from TCRdb's copy, which holds only in-frame ones; the method was immunoSEQ multiplex PCR. The V and J calls and clone size come from that table; D and trimming were worked out from the DNA. The sample contains fewer than 85,000 clones, about three quarters of which appear only once. The sequence was obtained from a woman of 80 years or more with active or convalescent COVID-19. Source material: peripheral blood. J is TRBJ1-2 and V is TRBV28; no firm D call. DNA of the CDR3: TGTGCCAGCAGTTCTTACCCAGCGGGTCCCAACTATGGCTACACCTTC. This translates into CASSSYPAGPNYGYTF.